These 32 T cell receptor beta chains share one sample of origin, sequenced in a study of blood T cell repertoires in COVID-19. Repertoires were generated with immunoSEQ multiplex PCR, while TCRdb's copy carries only in-frame clones and drops some. Of roughly 290,000 clones detected, 87% appear once; the ten largest clones hold over 6%. Specimen: PBMCs or T cells enriched from blood (not recorded which). The source is a woman in her forties who had recovered from COVID-19.

The V call is TRBV19, the J call TRBJ2-1; 14 nucleotides align to TRBD2. The CDR3 extends over 16 amino acids. CDR1 and CDR2 (germline): LNHDA, SQIVND (reference sequence). The J segment lost 5 bases and the V segment lost 5 bases, leaving 5 bases of the junction unmatched. The CDR3, as DNA: TGTGCCAGTAGTTCCATGGGACTAGCGGGGGACAATGAGCAGTTCTTC. It yields the protein CASSSMGLAGDNEQFF.

This clone was picked up one time. The chain has TRBV19 and TRBJ2-2; 8 bases match TRBD1. From germline, CDR1 is LNHDA and CDR2 SQIVND (reference sequence). The length of the CDR3 is 16 residues. The V segment lost 4 bases and the J segment 1 base; nucleotides outside the gene matches: 5. The CDR3: CASSTGTGVNTGELFF. DNA of the CDR3: TGTGCCAGTAGTACCGGGACAGGAGTGAACACCGGGGAGCTGTTTTTT. Drawing the rest from reference TRBV19 and TRBJ2-2, the complete variable domain is DGGITQSPKYLFRKEGQNVTLSCEQNLNHDAMYWYRQDPGQGLRLIYYSQIVNDFQKGDIAEGYSVSREKKESFPLTVTSAQKNPTAFYLCASSTGTGVNTGELFFGEGSRLTVL.

The chain has TRBV19 and TRBJ2-1, with 10 bases that match TRBD1. Germline trimming cut 10 bases from V and 9 bases from J; bases unmatched to any gene: 12. The CDR3 runs to 14 residues. The germline V gene has CDR1 LNHDA and CDR2 SQIVND (reference sequence). CDR3 sequence: CATEGQGVFGEQFF. Here the CDR3 DNA reads TGTGCCACCGAAGGACAGGGGGTTTTCGGTGAGCAGTTCTTC.

The V gene is TRBV28, the J gene TRBJ2-7, with TRBD1 identical over 7 bases. V shed 8 bases, J shed 4 bases, and the junction held 8 bases outside the gene matches. Germline V gives CDR1 MDHEN, CDR2 SYDVKM. This CDR3 is 13 amino acids long. CDR3 DNA sequence: TGTGCCAGCCGACAGGGTGGGGCTTACGAGCAGTACTTC. As protein: CASRQGGAYEQYF.

V is TRBV6-2 or TRBV6-3 and J is TRBJ1-2, with TRBD1 matching 9 bases. The CDR3 consists of 14 residues. After removal of 5 bases from V and 10 bases from J, the junction contained 11 bases not matched to a gene. CDR1 is MNHEY and CDR2 is SVGEGT in the germline V gene. In nucleotides, the CDR3 is TGTGCCAGCAGTGGACAGGGGTCCCTTTGGGACTACACCTTC. Translated: CASSGQGSLWDYTF.

The V gene is TRBV7-2, the J gene TRBJ2-3; TRBD2 is a possible D gene (5 bases). CDR3 size: 14 residues. V shed 2 bases and J shed 5 bases, with 11 bases lying between them. CDR1 and CDR2 from the germline V gene are SGHTA and FQGNSA. CDR3: CASSLMSGKDTQYF. The CDR3 DNA reads as TGTGCCAGCAGCTTAATGTCCGGGAAAGATACGCAGTATTTT.

This rearrangement joins TRBV19 to TRBJ2-5; D remains ambiguous. V gave up 2 bases and J gave up 4 bases, with 11 bases separating them. The CDR3 runs 14 residues. Germline values: CDR1 LNHDA, CDR2 SQIVND (reference sequence). The CDR3 sequence: CASSISESRETQYF. CDR3 DNA: TGTGCCAGTAGTATAAGCGAATCGCGAGAGACCCAGTACTTC.

This clone was seen only a few times. This chain connects TRBV29-1 to TRBJ2-1; 8 bases fit TRBD2. CDR3 length equals 16 residues. Germline V lookup: CDR1 SQVTM, CDR2 ANQGSEA. The V segment lost 0 bases and the J segment 0 bases; nucleotides outside the gene matches: 4. The CDR3, as DNA: TGCAGCGTTGAAGAGGGGGGACTAGGCTCCTACAATGAGCAGTTCTTC. This translates into CSVEEGGLGSYNEQFF.

The J gene is TRBJ2-7, the V gene TRBV5-4, with 7 bases that match TRBD1. The CDR3 runs 16 residues. CDR1 SGHNT and CDR2 YYREEE come from the germline V gene (reference sequence). The V segment lost 4 bases and the J segment 1 base; nucleotides outside the gene matches: 11. Here the CDR3 DNA reads TGTGCCAGCAGCCCAATCACCGGGACAGCATCCTACGAGCAGTACTTC. Its protein product is CASSPITGTASYEQYF.

The rearrangement joins TRBV2 to TRBJ1-4, with D perhaps matching TRBD1 (6 bases). V lost 4 bases, J lost 8 bases, and 17 bases lay in between. CDR1 and CDR2 from the germline V gene are SNHLY and FYNNEI. CDR3 length equals 15 residues. For the CDR3, the DNA is TGTGCCAGCAGTGGGCGAGCCGGGGGGGGCGAAAAACTGTTTTTT. Encoded protein: CASSGRAGGGEKLFF.

This rearrangement joins TRBV2 to TRBJ1-1; D perhaps matches TRBD1 (6 bases). Deletions cut 7 bases from V and 2 bases from J, with 14 bases between. This CDR3 spans 14 amino acids. Germline V gene sequence: CDR1 SNHLY, CDR2 FYNNEI. The CDR3 loop is CASNLQGLNTEAFF. The CDR3 DNA is TGTGCCAGCAACCTACAGGGTCTAAACACTGAAGCTTTCTTT.

The J gene is TRBJ2-2, the V gene TRBV7-2, with a weak D call TRBD1 (5 bases). Germline V gene data show CDR1 as SGHTA and CDR2 as FQGNSA. V dropped 4 bases and J dropped 7 bases, with 13 bases sitting between them. CDR3 length: 14 amino acids. The CDR3 here is CASSYPLRGGELFF. The CDR3 nucleotides are TGTGCCAGCAGCTACCCCCTAAGGGGCGGGGAGCTGTTTTTT.

The chain recombines TRBV6-7 with TRBJ1-3, with TRBD1 as a possible D gene (6 bases). TRBV6-7 is treated as an ORF (open reading frame) with a function not yet certain. Trimming took 5 bases from V and 6 from J, leaving 11 bases between them. The CDR3 is made up of 13 amino acids. The CDR3 DNA sequence: TGTGCCAGCAGTCGACAGGCGGAAAACACCATATATTTT. Amino acid sequence: CASSRQAENTIYF.

This clone was seen a few times. The genes are TRBV5-1 and TRBJ1-3; 8 nucleotides line up with TRBD1. The CDR3 runs 14 residues. The ends lost 7 bases at V and 4 bases at J; junction bases unmatched: 7. The germline CDR1 and CDR2 sequences are SGHRS and YFSETQ. This CDR3 is CASQPGTGGNTIYF. The CDR3 DNA sequence: TGCGCCAGCCAACCCGGGACAGGAGGAAACACCATATATTTT.

This chain uses TRBV19 with TRBJ2-2; 12 bases match TRBD1. This CDR3 contains 14 residues. Looked up from germline, CDR1 is LNHDA and CDR2 is SQIVND (reference sequence). The CDR3 here is CASGTGGITGELFF. The DNA of the CDR3 is TGTGCTAGCGGGACAGGGGGCATCACCGGGGAGCTGTTTTTT. The full variable domain, completed using reference TRBV19 and TRBJ2-2, is DGGITQSPKYLFRKEGQNVTLSCEQNLNHDAMYWYRQDPGQGLRLIYYSQIVNDFQKGDIAEGYSVSREKKESFPLTVTSAQKNPTAFYLCASGTGGITGELFFGEGSRLTVL.

The chain is built from TRBV30 and TRBJ1-5; no firm D call. The germline V gene has CDR1 GTSNPN and CDR2 SVGIG (reference sequence). Trimming left V 2 bases short and J 2 bases short, with 7 bases between. This CDR3 is 13 amino acids long. CDR3 region: CAWSLAGNQPQHF. The CDR3 DNA reads TGTGCCTGGAGTTTGGCAGGCAATCAGCCCCAGCATTTT. Filled out from reference TRBV30 and TRBJ1-5, the complete variable domain reads SQTIHQWPATLVQPVGSPLSLECTVEGTSNPNLYWYRQAAGRGLQLLFYSVGIGQISSEVPQNLSASRPQDRQFILSSKKLLLSDSGFYLCAWSLAGNQPQHFGDGTRLSIL.

The chain links TRBV4-3 to TRBJ2-7; D may be TRBD1 (6 bases). Trimming removed 3 bases from V and 4 bases from J, with 13 bases in between. The CDR3 spans 14 residues. Germline CDR1 reads LGHNA; CDR2 reads YSLEER. CDR3 amino acids: CASSQGQGSYEQYF. In nucleotides, the CDR3 is TGCGCCAGCAGCCAGGGACAAGGGTCTTACGAGCAGTACTTC.

The chain links TRBV7-2 to TRBJ2-7; D is possibly TRBD2 (6 bases). Trimming took off 2 bases at V and 4 bases at J, with 12 bases between the two ends. The V gene's germline CDR1 is SGHTA and CDR2 FQGNSA. This CDR3 is 14 amino acids long. DNA for the CDR3: TGTGCCAGCAGCTTACCGGGCGGGATATACGAGCAGTACTTC. Encoded protein: CASSLPGGIYEQYF.

The table lists this clone with a count of one. The chain links TRBV4-2 to TRBJ2-7, with a weak D call TRBD1 (6 bases). The V gene's germline CDR1 is LGHNA and CDR2 YNFKEQ. The ends were cut back, 0 bases at V and 2 bases at J, with 23 bases in the middle. This CDR3 has 19 residues. Here the CDR3 DNA reads TGTGCCAGCAGCCAAGAAGGGTACCTAGCCAGGGGATTTCCCTACGAGCAGTACTTC. It is translated as CASSQEGYLARGFPYEQYF.

The J gene is TRBJ2-7, the V gene TRBV7-9; the D gene is possibly TRBD1 (6 bases). This CDR3 has 15 residues. With 4 bases removed from V and 2 bases from J, the gap between germline ends came to 15 bases. CDR1 is SEHNR, CDR2 FQNEAQ, per germline (reference sequence). The CDR3 nucleotides are TGTGCCAGCAGCTCACCTGGGGGCGCAGCCTACGAGCAGTACTTC. Protein: CASSSPGGAAYEQYF.

The rearrangement links TRBV9 to TRBJ1-4; no clear D. Germline CDR1 SGDLS, CDR2 YYNGEE. The CDR3 has 16 residues. The ends were cut back, 4 bases at V and 2 bases at J, with 15 bases in the middle. CDR3 nucleotides: TGTGCCAGCAGCTCTACAGCCAGTGGGACTAATGAAAAACTGTTTTTT. This encodes CASSSTASGTNEKLFF. The variable domain in full, with the rest retrieved from reference TRBV9 and TRBJ1-4, is DSGVTQTPKHLITATGQRVTLRCSPRSGDLSVYWYQQSLDQGLQFLIQYYNGEERAKGNILERFSAQQFPDLHSELNLSSLELGDSALYFCASSSTASGTNEKLFFGSGTQLSVL.

This rearrangement joins TRBV27 to TRBJ1-6; 10 bases are a match to TRBD1. CDR1 is MNHEY, CDR2 SMNVEV, per germline (reference sequence). The CDR3 has 16 amino acids. V lost 5 bases and J lost 6; bases outside the gene matches: 7. CDR3 sequence (DNA): TGTGCCAGCAGTCTGAGCGGACAGGGGGGTAATTCACCCCTCCACTTT. It is translated as CASSLSGQGGNSPLHF.

The rearrangement links TRBV6-5 to TRBJ2-7; 8 nucleotides align to TRBD1. The CDR3 totals 13 residues. Germline V gene lookup returns CDR1 MNHEY and CDR2 SVGAGI. J lost 5 bases, V lost 5 bases, and 5 bases had no gene match. The CDR3 protein is CASSRQGWHEQYF. CDR3 nucleotide sequence: TGTGCCAGCAGTCGACAGGGGTGGCACGAGCAGTACTTC.

In its sample, this clone was seen many times. This chain connects TRBV5-6 to TRBJ1-6; 8 nucleotides line up with TRBD1. The V segment lost 1 base and the J segment 10 bases; nucleotides outside the gene matches: 4. There are 14 residues in the CDR3. Germline CDR1 is SGHDT and CDR2 is YYEEEE. CDR3 DNA: TGTGCCAGCAGCTTGCCGACAGGGGTGTCACCCCTCCACTTT. It is translated as CASSLPTGVSPLHF.

This rearrangement joins TRBV11-2 to TRBJ2-7; D ambiguous. With 0 bases removed from V and 2 bases from J, the gap between germline ends came to 11 bases. The CDR3 is 15 residues long. CDR1 and CDR2 (germline): SGHAT, FQNNGV. CDR3 protein: CASSLDLLETYEQYF. The CDR3 DNA reads TGTGCCAGCAGCTTAGATCTGTTAGAAACCTACGAGCAGTACTTC.

This clone was seen a single time. The chain recombines TRBV29-1 with TRBJ2-1; 8 positions agree with TRBD2. Losses at the gene ends were 4 bases for V and 8 bases for J; bases not matched to a gene: 7. CDR1 is SQVTM and CDR2 is ANQGSEA in the germline V gene. CDR3 length: 13 residues. The CDR3 sequence is CSVAGRGLYEQFF. The CDR3 nucleotides read TGCAGCGTTGCCGGGAGGGGTCTGTATGAGCAGTTCTTC.

The chain combines TRBV18 with TRBJ2-6; D might be TRBD2 (5 bases). Looked up from germline, CDR1 is KGHSH and CDR2 is LQKENI. The V end was cut by 4 bases, the J end by 2 bases, with 21 bases between. The CDR3 extends over 19 amino acids. The CDR3 loop reads CASSLTLQLGGTGANVLTF. The CDR3, as DNA: TGTGCCAGCTCACTAACCTTGCAGCTAGGAGGTACTGGGGCCAACGTCCTGACTTTC.

The chain is built from TRBV27 and TRBJ2-1; TRBD1 matches 11 bases. V shed 4 bases and J 6 bases; nucleotides not matched to a gene: 8. CDR1 and CDR2 from the germline V gene are MNHEY and SMNVEV (reference sequence). The CDR3 has 16 amino acids. The CDR3 loop is CASSSNWTGGGNEQFF. The DNA for the CDR3 is TGTGCCAGCAGTTCCAATTGGACAGGGGGCGGCAATGAGCAGTTCTTC.

This clone showed up just a few times. The J gene is TRBJ1-2, the V gene TRBV7-6, with no clear D. V was pared by 1 base and J by 0 bases, with 18 bases between. Per germline, CDR1 SGHVS and CDR2 FNYEAQ. This CDR3 is 18 amino acids long. The CDR3 bases are TGTGCCAGCAGCTTAGTGGGCCAGGAGGCACGATCTAACTATGGCTACACCTTC. Amino acid sequence: CASSLVGQEARSNYGYTF.

This chain connects TRBV6-5 to TRBJ2-5, with D tentatively TRBD1 (6 bases). The CDR3 loop spans 16 amino acids. V gave up 0 bases and J gave up 5 bases, with 16 bases separating them. Germline V gene lookup returns CDR1 MNHEY and CDR2 SVGAGI. CDR3 region: CASSYSSVQGRETQYF. CDR3 coding DNA: TGTGCCAGCAGTTACTCGAGTGTACAGGGTCGGGAGACCCAGTACTTC.

The V gene is TRBV28, the J gene TRBJ2-7, with 10 bases that match TRBD1. The CDR3 totals 16 residues. J gave up 0 bases and V 4 bases, and 6 bases lay outside the gene matches. Germline V gene lookup returns CDR1 MDHEN and CDR2 SYDVKM. The CDR3 spells CASSSRQGASSYEQYF. CDR3 sequence (DNA): TGTGCCAGCAGTTCGAGACAGGGGGCGAGCTCCTACGAGCAGTACTTC. Complete variable domain (other parts from reference TRBV28 and TRBJ2-7): DVKVTQSSRYLVKRTGEKVFLECVQDMDHENMFWYRQDPGLGLRLIYFSYDVKMKEKGDIPEGYSVSREKKERFSLILESASTNQTSMYLCASSSRQGASSYEQYFGPGTRLTVT.

The gene calls are TRBV6-5 and TRBJ1-1; D remains unclear. The V gene's germline CDR1 is MNHEY and CDR2 SVGAGI. V lost 0 bases and J lost 5, with 7 bases in between. This CDR3 comprises 13 residues. CDR3 residues: CASSYSWRTEAFF. In nucleotides, the CDR3 is TGTGCCAGCAGTTACTCGTGGAGAACTGAAGCTTTCTTT.